Below, 19 T cell receptor beta chains from the same sample are listed, as sequenced in a study of blood T cell repertoires in COVID-19. The repertoire was sequenced with immunoSEQ multiplex PCR; TCRdb's copy has only in-frame clones and lacks some. Found here are around 110,000 clones, about two thirds of them singletons; the top ten hold approximately 0.88%. What was sequenced was peripheral blood. These receptors all stem from a human donor with acute or convalescent COVID-19. The donor label of this sample is uncertain.

The CDR3 here is CASSTGYGSPLHF. In DNA form, the CDR3 reads TGTGCCAGTAGTACGGGGTACGGTTCACCCCTCCACTTT. The rearrangement joins TRBV19 to TRBJ1-6, with D unclear. Trimming stripped 4 bases from V and 9 bases from J, with 10 bases between. The CDR3 runs to 13 residues. Germline V gene sequence: CDR1 LNHDA, CDR2 SQIVND (reference sequence).

The rearrangement joins TRBV7-2 to TRBJ2-7; D is unresolved. The CDR3 is 14 residues long. V was clipped by 2 bases and J by 3 bases, with 11 bases between them. Germline V gene lookup returns CDR1 SGHTA and CDR2 FQGNSA. CDR3 protein: CASSLPGSFYEQYF. In nucleotides, the CDR3 is TGTGCCAGCAGCTTACCCGGGTCTTTCTACGAGCAGTACTTC.

CDR3 coding DNA: TGTGCCACCAGTGACGGGATTAACTATGGCTACACCTTC. Protein product: CATSDGINYGYTF. The rearrangement joins TRBV24-1 to TRBJ1-2; D remains ambiguous. The CDR3 runs to 13 residues. The germline V gene encodes CDR1 KGHDR and CDR2 SFDVKD. Trimming took 4 bases from V and 1 from J, leaving 6 bases between them.

This clone appeared a few times. The V gene is TRBV1, the J gene TRBJ2-3; the D segment call TRBD2 is taken from the table without a DNA check. TRBV1 is tagged as a pseudogene. There are 15 residues in the CDR3. Written as DNA, the CDR3 is TGCACCAGCAGCCGCGGGACGGATAGCACAGATACGCAGTATTTT. This translates into CTSSRGTDSTDTQYF.

The chain combines TRBV27 with TRBJ2-7; weak D call: TRBD1 (5 bases). The CDR3 is 13 residues long. Trimming cost V 3 bases and J 6 bases, with 12 bases left between them. The germline gives CDR1 MNHEY, CDR2 SMNVEV (reference sequence). CDR3 coding DNA: TGTGCCAGCAGTTTCGCAAGGGGTGGCGAGCAGTACTTC. As protein: CASSFARGGEQYF.

This clone was found a few times. The chain employs TRBV2 and TRBJ2-7, with 9 bases lining up with TRBD1. V shed 7 bases and J 3 bases; nucleotides not matched to a gene: 7. This CDR3 is 14 amino acids long. CDR1 is SNHLY and CDR2 is FYNNEI in the germline V gene. The CDR3 DNA sequence: TGTGCCAGCATACTACAGGGGGCTTTCTACGAGCAGTACTTC. It is translated as CASILQGAFYEQYF.

This clone turned up a few times. This rearrangement joins TRBV3-1 (or the pseudogene TRBV3-2) to TRBJ2-3; 9 nucleotides align to TRBD2. The CDR3 consists of 16 residues. Per the germline V gene, CDR1 is LGHDT and CDR2 is YNNKEL (reference sequence). J gave up 2 bases and V 1 base, and 4 bases lay outside the gene matches. The CDR3: CASSQVPGLATDTQYF. The CDR3 DNA sequence: TGTGCCAGCAGCCAAGTTCCGGGACTAGCCACAGATACGCAGTATTTT.

This chain uses TRBV7-2 with TRBJ2-5, with TRBD2 matching over 9 bases. This CDR3 has 16 amino acids. V trimming: 5 bases; J trimming: 1 base; junction bases outside the gene matches: 8. Germline V gene data show CDR1 as SGHTA and CDR2 as FQGNSA. Written as DNA, the CDR3 is TGTGCCAGCAGCCCACCAGCGGGGGGCCTCCAAGAGACCCAGTACTTC. This codes for CASSPPAGGLQETQYF.

This clone was picked up one time. The chain has TRBV28 and TRBJ1-4, with a possible D match to TRBD1 (5 bases). Germline-derived CDR1 and CDR2 are MDHEN and SYDVKM. V lost 6 bases to trimming and J lost 7 bases, with 12 bases between them. The CDR3 has 13 amino acids. The CDR3 DNA reads TGTGCCAGCAGGATAGGGGTTTTTGAAAAACTGTTTTTT. This codes for CASRIGVFEKLFF.

The V call is TRBV11-2, the J call TRBJ2-5; 11 nucleotides line up with TRBD2. Germline loops: CDR1 SGHAT, CDR2 FQNNGV. With V trimmed by 5 bases and J by 2 bases, 7 bases remained unmatched. The CDR3 extends over 16 amino acids. CDR3 coding DNA: TGTGCCAGCAGCGCGAGGACTAGCGGGCCTCAAGAGACCCAGTACTTC. This sequence encodes CASSARTSGPQETQYF.

In this sample, this clone turned up a few times. V usage is TRBV5-1 and J usage is TRBJ1-2, with TRBD1 matching over 7 bases. The V and J ends lost 4 bases and 2 bases, in that order; junction bases with no gene match: 11. The CDR3 consists of 16 residues. Per germline, CDR1 SGHRS and CDR2 YFSETQ. CDR3 coding DNA: TGCGCCAGCAGCCTTGGTCCGACAGGGTTAAACTATGGCTACACCTTC. Protein: CASSLGPTGLNYGYTF.

V and J are TRBV6-2 or TRBV6-3 and TRBJ2-1; D could derive from TRBD1 or TRBD2 (5 bases each). Germline V gene data show CDR1 as MNHEY and CDR2 as SVGEGT. The CDR3 runs to 13 residues. V lost 6 bases to trimming and J lost 3 bases, with 9 bases between them. The CDR3 reads CASSRGFYNEQFF. In DNA, the CDR3 is TGTGCCAGCAGCCGGGGCTTCTACAATGAGCAGTTCTTC.

This clone was observed a single time. V is TRBV18 and J is TRBJ1-2; the D is unclear. The CDR3 runs 14 residues. V gave up 6 bases and J gave up 0 bases, with 11 bases separating them. Germline values: CDR1 KGHSH, CDR2 LQKENI. CDR3 sequence: CASSPQESNYGYTF. CDR3 sequence (DNA): TGTGCCAGCTCTCCCCAGGAATCTAACTATGGCTACACCTTC. The full variable domain, rest sourced from reference TRBV18 and TRBJ1-2, is NAGVMQNPRHLVRRRGQEARLRCSPMKGHSHVYWYRQLPEEGLKFMVYLQKENIIDESGMPKERFSAEFPKEGPSILRIQQVVRGDSAAYFCASSPQESNYGYTFGSGTRLTVV.

V and J are TRBV4-1 and TRBJ2-7, with 9 positions matching TRBD2. This CDR3 region has 17 residues. CDR1 and CDR2 from the germline V gene are MGHRA and YSYEKL. V was pared by 6 bases and J by 0 bases, with 12 bases of the junction left unmatched. CDR3 sequence reads: CASRWLAGYNCSYEQYV. DNA of the CDR3: TGCGCCAGCAGATGGCTAGCGGGGTATAATTGCTCCTACGAGCAGTACGTC.

The chain employs TRBV21-1 and TRBJ2-2; the table calls TRBD2, which could not be checked here. TRBV21-1 is labeled a pseudogene. This CDR3 comprises 23 residues. The CDR3 nucleotides are TGTGCCAGCGCGCACTCCCAAATCCCCCCGGGACTAGCAGATCGTAGGAACACCGGGGAGCTGTTTTTT. Its translation: CASAHSQIPPGLADRRNTGELFF.

The genes are TRBV13 and TRBJ1-1; TRBD1 might be the D (5 bases). Trimming shortened V by 3 bases and J by 1 base, and 9 bases separated the two germline ends. From germline, CDR1 is PRHDT and CDR2 FYEKMQ (reference sequence). This CDR3 spans 14 amino acids. The CDR3 sequence: CASSFWGENTEAFF. CDR3 bases: TGTGCCAGCAGCTTTTGGGGCGAGAACACTGAAGCTTTCTTT. Based on the CDR3 plus reference TRBV13 and TRBJ1-1, the full variable domain is AAGVIQSPRHLIKEKRETATLKCYPIPRHDTVYWYQQGPGQDPQFLISFYEKMQSDKGSIPDRFSAQQFSDYHSELNMSSLELGDSALYFCASSFWGENTEAFFGQGTRLTVV.

The J gene is TRBJ1-6, the V gene TRBV3-1 (or the pseudogene TRBV3-2), with TRBD1 matching over 11 bases. Germline V gene data show CDR1 as LGHDT and CDR2 as YNNKEL (reference sequence). Unmatched junction bases numbered 3, after V lost 4 bases and J lost 7 bases. This CDR3 has 15 residues. The CDR3 reads CASSLGTGGNSPLHF. The DNA for the CDR3 is TGTGCCAGCAGCCTCGGGACAGGGGGGAATTCACCCCTCCACTTT.

The chain combines TRBV11-2 with TRBJ2-5, with TRBD1 matching over 7 bases. The CDR3 is made up of 16 amino acids. V trimming: 0 bases; J trimming: 5 bases; junction bases outside the gene matches: 9. The germline gives CDR1 SGHAT, CDR2 FQNNGV. The CDR3 region is CASSLDRSGGQETQYF. CDR3 DNA: TGTGCCAGCAGCTTAGATCGATCAGGGGGTCAGGAGACCCAGTACTTC.

CDR3 DNA sequence: TGTGCCAGCAGCTTGGCTGGGACAGGAGGGAAGCGGGAAGCTTTCTTT. This encodes CASSLAGTGGKREAFF. The chain carries TRBV5-4 and TRBJ1-1; 8 bases agree with TRBD1. The CDR3 runs to 16 residues. Germline V gene lookup returns CDR1 SGHNT and CDR2 YYREEE (reference sequence). V lost 0 bases and J lost 8; bases outside the gene matches: 12. The full variable domain, with the rest looked up from reference TRBV5-4 and TRBJ1-1, is ETGVTQSPTHLIKTRGQQVTLRCSSQSGHNTVSWYQQALGQGPQFIFQYYREEENGRGNFPPRFSGLQFPNYSSELNVNALELDDSALYLCASSLAGTGGKREAFFGQGTRLTVV.